These 30 T cell receptor beta chains were all obtained from the same sample, sequenced in a study of regulatory T cells in long-lasting Graves disease. CDR3-region Arm-PCR and iRepertoire HTBI primers produced the TCR beta libraries. Using its own MiXCR run on the multiplex PCR reads, TCRdb lists one record per CDR3 protein. The repertoire holds 680,000 or so distinct CDR3 sequences, with less than 20% as singletons. The time point was: newly diagnosed GD, antithyroid drugs for less than 3 months. Preparation of the TCR library used RNA extracted from PBMCs. This sample also appeared in a second study, on T cells in Graves' hyperthyroidism and ophthalmopathy.

Sequencing used peripheral blood mononuclear cells (PBMCs), obtained at new diagnosis, from a patient treated with antithyroid drugs. All receptors derive from a woman younger than 45 with Graves disease.

The J gene is TRBJ2-1, the V gene TRBV11-2; D may be TRBD1 (5 bases). Trimming removed 4 bases at V and 0 bases at J, with 10 bases between. The CDR3 is 15 residues long. Germline loops: CDR1 SGHAT, CDR2 FQNNGV. The CDR3 DNA is TGTGCCAGCAGCTGGACAACCAGCTCCTACAATGAGCAGTTCTTC. Its protein is CASSWTTSSYNEQFF.

This clonotype was counted between two and nine times. V is TRBV18 and J is TRBJ2-1; no definite D call. Germline V gene sequence: CDR1 KGHSH, CDR2 LQKENI. V lost 2 bases to trimming and J lost 3 bases, with 11 bases between them. The CDR3 is made up of 15 amino acids. As DNA, the CDR3 is TGTGCCAGCTCACCATTCACTTCGGACTACAATGAGCAGTTCTTC. It is translated as CASSPFTSDYNEQFF.

This clonotype was recorded at least ten times. The chain is built from TRBV6-1 and TRBJ2-7; D might be TRBD1 (6 bases). The CDR3 spans 13 residues. The V gene's germline CDR1 is MNHNS and CDR2 SASEGT. V lost 8 bases, J lost 7 bases, and 18 bases lay in between. The CDR3, as DNA: TGTGCCAGCGGCGCAGGGGCTGCAAGGGAGCAGTACTTC. Translated, it gives CASGAGAAREQYF.

This clonotype was recorded many times. The chain joins TRBV6-5 to TRBJ2-7; no definite D call. Germline-derived CDR1 and CDR2 are MNHEY and SVGAGI. Trimming took off 4 bases at V and 2 bases at J, with 9 bases between the two ends. There are 13 residues in the CDR3. The CDR3 DNA reads as TGTGCCAGCAGTTTGAAGATCCCCTACGAGCAGTACTTC. The encoded protein is CASSLKIPYEQYF.

In its sample, this clonotype was seen many times. The V and J genes are TRBV5-8 and TRBJ2-7, with D perhaps matching TRBD2 (5 bases). The CDR3 has 12 amino acids. With 7 bases removed from V and 4 bases from J, the gap between germline ends came to 12 bases. Looked up from germline, CDR1 is SGHTS and CDR2 is YDEGEE. DNA of the CDR3: TGTGCCAGCCAGGACTTTTCGTACGAGCAGTACTTC. It translates to CASQDFSYEQYF.

This clonotype occurred many times. The CDR3 bases are TGTGCCCGATCCCCGGGGGGCGGTACTGAAGCTTTCTTT. It translates to CARSPGGGTEAFF. The genes are TRBV13 and TRBJ1-1; weak D call: TRBD1 (6 bases). V lost 11 bases, J lost 5 bases, and 18 bases lay in between. The CDR3 spans 13 residues. From germline, CDR1 is PRHDT and CDR2 FYEKMQ (reference sequence).

This clonotype was seen more than once but under ten times. J is TRBJ2-5 and V is TRBV6-1; D gene uncertain. This CDR3 comprises 13 residues. Trimming cost V 6 bases and J 5 bases, with 13 bases left between them. The germline gives CDR1 MNHNS, CDR2 SASEGT. The CDR3 here is CASRPPATETQYF. The CDR3 DNA is TGTGCCAGCAGGCCACCCGCCACCGAGACCCAGTACTTC.

CDR3 loop: CASNAMGYSNQPQHF. The CDR3 DNA is TGTGCCAGCAACGCTATGGGGTATAGCAATCAGCCCCAGCATTTT. The gene calls are TRBV6-1 and TRBJ1-5; D gene unclear. Germline CDR1 reads MNHNS; CDR2 reads SASEGT. Trimming took off 7 bases at V and 0 bases at J, with 13 bases between the two ends. The CDR3 runs to 15 residues.

This clonotype was recorded many times. The chain combines TRBV2 with TRBJ1-5, with D tentatively TRBD1 (5 bases). This CDR3 has 14 residues. Germline assignment: CDR1 SNHLY and CDR2 FYNNEI. Between the trimmed V and J ends, which lost 3 bases and 7 bases, there was a span of 13 bases. The chain's CDR3 is CASSDRDPAQPQHF. As DNA, the CDR3 is TGTGCCAGCAGTGATAGGGACCCCGCCCAGCCCCAGCATTTT.

In this sample, this clonotype turned up many times. The chain carries TRBV29-1 and TRBJ2-5, with D unclear. CDR1 SQVTM and CDR2 ANQGSEA come from the germline V gene. V lost 2 bases and J lost 5, with 12 bases in between. The CDR3 is made up of 13 amino acids. CDR3 in amino acids: CSVEILPRETQYF. As DNA, the CDR3 is TGCAGCGTTGAAATCCTCCCGAGGGAGACCCAGTACTTC.

This clonotype was seen at least ten times. The CDR3 protein is CASSKASGTYNEQFF. CDR3 nucleotides: TGTGCCAGCAGCAAGGCTAGCGGGACCTACAATGAGCAGTTCTTC. The J gene is TRBJ2-1, the V gene TRBV11-2; 9 nucleotides agree with TRBD2. The CDR3 has 15 amino acids. J was trimmed by 2 bases and V by 5 bases; bases with no gene match: 4. The germline V gene encodes CDR1 SGHAT and CDR2 FQNNGV.

This clonotype was seen repeatedly, ten times or more. The gene calls are TRBV27 and TRBJ2-7, with 9 bases aligning to TRBD2. The CDR3 runs to 16 residues. Unmatched junction bases numbered 12, after V lost 7 bases and J lost 2 bases. Germline CDR1 reads MNHEY; CDR2 reads SMNVEV (reference sequence). The CDR3 nucleotides are TGTGCCAGCAAAGGGGCCCTAGCGGGGTCACCCTACGAGCAGTACTTC. Translating it yields CASKGALAGSPYEQYF.

A few counts support this clonotype. This chain links TRBV20-1 with TRBJ2-3, with 7 nucleotides matching TRBD2. CDR3 length: 16 amino acids. After removal of 4 bases from V and 2 bases from J, the junction contained 12 bases not matched to a gene. Looked up from germline, CDR1 is DFQATT and CDR2 is SNEGSKA (reference sequence). CDR3 DNA: TGCAGTGCTATAGTAAGGAGCGGGACCCTCACAGATACGCAGTATTTT. The encoded protein is CSAIVRSGTLTDTQYF.

The chain couples TRBV5-1 to TRBJ2-5; 11 bases map to TRBD1. Germline V gives CDR1 SGHRS, CDR2 YFSETQ. The CDR3 contains 13 residues. V lost 9 bases and J lost 5; bases outside the gene matches: 6. Here the CDR3 reads CATRTGGDETQYF. In nucleotides, the CDR3 is TGCGCCACACGGACAGGGGGCGATGAGACCCAGTACTTC. The entire variable domain, with the rest obtained from reference TRBV5-1 and TRBJ2-5, is as follows: KAGVTQTPRYLIKTRGQQVTLSCSPISGHRSVSWYQQTPGQGLQFLFEYFSETQRNKGNFPGRFSGRQFSNSRSEMNVSTLELGDSALYLCATRTGGDETQYFGPGTRLLVL.

This clonotype was observed many times. The chain links TRBV3-1 to TRBJ2-7; D remains unclear. V was trimmed by 1 base and J by 6 bases, leaving 4 bases between them. Germline V gene sequence: CDR1 LGHDT, CDR2 YNNKEL (reference sequence). The CDR3 covers 11 residues. Here the CDR3 DNA reads TGTGCCAGCAGCCAAGGGGGCGAGCAGTACTTC. This translates into CASSQGGEQYF.

This clonotype was observed a few times. The rearrangement joins TRBV28 to TRBJ2-4; D may be TRBD2 (5 bases). Per germline, CDR1 MDHEN and CDR2 SYDVKM. V was cut by 6 bases and J by 0 bases, with 18 bases left in between. The CDR3 is 17 residues long. The CDR3 sequence is CASRPYRTGLAKNIQYF. The CDR3 DNA follows: TGTGCCAGCAGACCCTACCGCACCGGACTAGCCAAAAACATTCAGTACTTC.

Points on this clonotype: Possible read error: a much larger clone is one base away. The chain joins TRBV6-9 to TRBJ1-2; no firm D call. CDR1 is MNHGY and CDR2 is SVAAGI in the germline V gene. CDR3 length: 14 amino acids. V lost 3 bases to trimming and J lost 4 bases, with 12 bases between them. The CDR3 coding sequence is TGTGCCAGCAGTTACCGGGGTGTAGGCTATGGCTACACCTTC. Translation: CASSYRGVGYGYTF.

This clonotype was recorded a few times. The rearrangement links TRBV28 to TRBJ2-2, with D possibly matching TRBD2 (6 bases). The V gene lost 8 bases and the J gene lost 7 bases, with 20 bases spanning the gap. The length of the CDR3 is 15 residues. CDR1 is MDHEN and CDR2 is SYDVKM in the germline V gene. This CDR3 is CASEPLVGGNGELFF. In DNA, the CDR3 is TGTGCCAGCGAACCATTGGTGGGGGGTAACGGGGAGCTGTTTTTT.

Comments on this clonotype: Compared with germline, one end of the junction differs, possibly owing to a read error. The DNA for the CDR3 is TGCAGTGCTAGGGGACAGGGGGCCTCCTATAATTTACCCCTCCACTTT. It is translated as CSARGQGASYNLPLHF. V and J are TRBV20-1 and TRBJ1-6, with 12 bases matching TRBD1. The V gene's germline CDR1 is DFQATT and CDR2 SNEGSKA (reference sequence). The CDR3 contains 16 residues.

The chain joins TRBV6-1 to TRBJ2-1; TRBD2 matches at 7 bases. The CDR3 length is 15 residues. CDR1 is MNHNS and CDR2 is SASEGT in the germline V gene. V trimming: 3 bases; J trimming: 12 bases; junction bases outside the gene matches: 14. The CDR3 coding sequence is TGTGCCAGCAGTGAGCTGGGGGGGTCGAGTGTTGGGCAGTTCTTC. This codes for CASSELGGSSVGQFF.

This clonotype was counted many times. The chain combines TRBV6-5 with TRBJ2-7; D possibly corresponds to TRBD1 (5 bases). The V gene's germline CDR1 is MNHEY and CDR2 SVGAGI. The CDR3 totals 14 residues. V was clipped by 2 bases and J by 3 bases, with 11 bases between them. As DNA, the CDR3 is TGTGCCAGCAGTTACGGGGCGCCGGGCTACGAGCAGTACTTC. It codes for CASSYGAPGYEQYF.

This clonotype occurred many times. The J gene is TRBJ2-1, the V gene TRBV5-1; 9 bases match TRBD2. Trimming cost V 6 bases and J 2 bases; bases outside gene matches: 6. Looked up from germline, CDR1 is SGHRS and CDR2 is YFSETQ. The CDR3 runs 15 residues. DNA of the CDR3: TGCGCCAGCATCGCTATAGCGGGAGCCTACAATGAGCAGTTCTTC. Amino acids: CASIAIAGAYNEQFF.

This clonotype was seen ten or more times. This sequence joins TRBV2 and TRBJ1-3; TRBD1 matches at 11 bases. The length of the CDR3 is 16 residues. CDR1 is SNHLY, CDR2 FYNNEI, per germline. V trimming: 9 bases; J trimming: 0 bases; junction bases outside the gene matches: 7. CDR3 coding DNA: TGTGCCAGTCGCCGGGACAGGGGGAGCTCTGGAAACACCATATATTTT. It codes for CASRRDRGSSGNTIYF.

Ten or more counts support this clonotype. This chain links TRBV10-3 with TRBJ2-1; D may correspond to TRBD1 or TRBD2 (7 bases each). The germline CDR1 and CDR2 sequences are ENHRY and SYGVKD. Trimming shortened V by 0 bases and J by 10 bases, and 16 bases separated the two germline ends. The CDR3 has 15 residues. The CDR3 DNA sequence: TGTGCCATCAGTGAGTCGGCAGGGGGAGGGAGGGAGCAGTTCTTC. The encoded protein is CAISESAGGGREQFF.

This clonotype was picked up many times. The V call is TRBV28, the J call TRBJ2-7, with TRBD1 identical over 10 bases. This CDR3 is built from 15 residues. Unmatched junction bases numbered 8, after V lost 5 bases and J lost 4 bases. Germline CDR1 is MDHEN and CDR2 is SYDVKM. CDR3 nucleotides: TGTGCCAGCAGTCTCCCCGGGACAGGGGTTTACGAGCAGTACTTC. This gives the protein CASSLPGTGVYEQYF.

In this sample, this clonotype turned up many times. The chain links TRBV5-1 to TRBJ1-1; possibly TRBD1 for D (6 bases). This CDR3 comprises 14 residues. CDR1 is SGHRS, CDR2 YFSETQ, per germline. Trimming took 0 bases from V and 4 from J, leaving 10 bases between them. The CDR3 is CASSLVWGLTEAFF. CDR3 in DNA: TGCGCCAGCAGCTTGGTGTGGGGGCTCACTGAAGCTTTCTTT.

This clonotype showed up many times. The chain couples TRBV2 to TRBJ2-5; a possible D gene is TRBD2 (6 bases). V gave up 6 bases and J gave up 1 base, with 9 bases separating them. The CDR3 contains 13 residues. From germline, CDR1 is SNHLY and CDR2 FYNNEI. The CDR3 region has the DNA TGTGCCAGCAGAGGGGACTTCCAAGAGACCCAGTACTTC. The encoded protein is CASRGDFQETQYF.

This clonotype was found many times. This rearrangement joins TRBV20-1 to TRBJ2-7; 7 nucleotides match TRBD1. The CDR3 extends over 15 amino acids. Germline CDR1 and CDR2: DFQATT and SNEGSKA (reference sequence). The V segment lost 2 bases and the J segment 0 bases; nucleotides outside the gene matches: 7. The CDR3 region is CSARKVRDSSYEQYF. The CDR3 nucleotides are TGCAGTGCTAGAAAGGTTCGGGACAGCTCCTACGAGCAGTACTTC.

The genes are TRBV7-9 and TRBJ1-1, with 7 bases that match TRBD1. From germline, CDR1 is SEHNR and CDR2 FQNEAQ (reference sequence). The CDR3 runs 15 residues. Trimming at V came to 3 bases and at J to 1 base, leaving 5 bases not matched to a gene. The CDR3 protein is CASSFTGQKNTEAFF. The CDR3 nucleotides are TGTGCCAGCAGCTTTACGGGACAGAAGAACACTGAAGCTTTCTTT.

This clonotype was counted only a few times. The chain couples TRBV6-2 or TRBV6-3 to TRBJ2-7, with 7 bases fitting TRBD1. The V gene end was trimmed by 6 bases and the J gene end by 3 bases; junction bases not matched to a gene: 11. Germline CDR1 MNHEY, CDR2 SVGEGT. The CDR3 loop spans 15 amino acids. The CDR3 loop is CASRTGQIYFYEQYF. CDR3 DNA sequence: TGTGCCAGCAGGACGGGACAGATATACTTCTACGAGCAGTACTTC.